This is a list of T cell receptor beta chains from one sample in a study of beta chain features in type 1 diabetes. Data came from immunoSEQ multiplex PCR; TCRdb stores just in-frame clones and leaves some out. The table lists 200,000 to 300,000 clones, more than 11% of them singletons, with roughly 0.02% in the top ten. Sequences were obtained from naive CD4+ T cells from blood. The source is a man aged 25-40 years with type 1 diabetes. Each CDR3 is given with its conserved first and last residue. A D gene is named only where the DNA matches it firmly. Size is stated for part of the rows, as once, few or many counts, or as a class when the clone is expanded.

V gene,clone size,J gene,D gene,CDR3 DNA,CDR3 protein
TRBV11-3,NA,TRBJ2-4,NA,TGTGCCAGCAGCTTAGAACTACCAAACATTCAGTACTTC,CASSLELPNIQYF
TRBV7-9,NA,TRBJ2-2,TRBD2,TGTGCCAGCAGCTCGACTAGCGGGGGATCTGCCGGGGAGCTGTTTTTT,CASSSTSGGSAGELFF
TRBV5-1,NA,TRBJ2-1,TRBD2,TGCGCCAGCAGCTGGACTAGCCCCAATGAGCAGTTCTTC,CASSWTSPNEQFF
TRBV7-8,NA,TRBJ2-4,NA,TGTGCCAGCAGCCCCGGCACGGGGGTGGACATTCAGTACTTC,CASSPGTGVDIQYF
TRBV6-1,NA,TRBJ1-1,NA,TGTGCCAGCAGTCCCCAGGGGACTGAAGCTTTCTTT,CASSPQGTEAFF
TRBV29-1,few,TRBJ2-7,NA,TGCAGCGTTGGGTCGGCTGGGGCCCCCTACGAGCAGTACTTC,CSVGSAGAPYEQYF
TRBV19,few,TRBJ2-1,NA,TGTGCCAGTAGGGCGTTAGCAGGAGGTGAGCAGTTCTTC,CASRALAGGEQFF
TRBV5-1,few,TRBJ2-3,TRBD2,TGCGCCAGCAGCTTCGGACTAGCGTCAGATACGCAGTATTTT,CASSFGLASDTQYF
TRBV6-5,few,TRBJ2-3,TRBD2,TGTGCCAGCAGTTACTACCAGCGGGGGAGCACAGATACGCAGTATTTT,CASSYYQRGSTDTQYF
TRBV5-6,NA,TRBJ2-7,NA,TGTGCCAGCAGGTCTACAGGGTCGGAGGCCTACGAGCAGTACTTC,CASRSTGSEAYEQYF
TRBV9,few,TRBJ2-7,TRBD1,TGTGCCAGCAGCGTAGTGGGACAGGGCGGGGAGCAGTACTTC,CASSVVGQGGEQYF
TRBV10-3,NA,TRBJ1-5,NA,TGTGCCATCAGCGACGGGAATCAGCCCCAGCATTTT,CAISDGNQPQHF